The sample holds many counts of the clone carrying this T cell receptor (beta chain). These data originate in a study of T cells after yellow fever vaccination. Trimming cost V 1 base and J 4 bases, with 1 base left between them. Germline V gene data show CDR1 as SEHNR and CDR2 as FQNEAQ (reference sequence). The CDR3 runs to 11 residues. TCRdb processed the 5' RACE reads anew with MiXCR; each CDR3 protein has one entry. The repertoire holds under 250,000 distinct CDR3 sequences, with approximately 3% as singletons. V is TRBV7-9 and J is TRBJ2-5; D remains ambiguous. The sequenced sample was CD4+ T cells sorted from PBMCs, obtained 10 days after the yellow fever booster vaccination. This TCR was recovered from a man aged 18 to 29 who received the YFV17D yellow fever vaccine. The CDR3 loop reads CASSLVETQYF. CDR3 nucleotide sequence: TGTGCCAGCAGCTTAGTAGAGACCCAGTACTTC.